These T cell receptor beta chains were read from a single sample in a study of post-analysis software for immune sequencing data. Using its own MiXCR run on the PCR reads, TCRdb lists one record per CDR3 protein. The table has about 460,000 distinct CDR3 sequences, under 55% seen once. The sequencing sample was made of blood. All receptors come from a girl aged 10 to 17 with multiple sclerosis. The CDR3 runs from the conserved cysteine through the conserved F or W. D genes are given only for firm matches. The listing skips clone size in some rows; elsewhere it reads once, few, many or a size class.

D,J,V,size,DNA,CDR3
NA,TRBJ2-5,TRBV12-3/TRBV12-4,NA,TGTGCCAGCAGTTCTCTCAGTAGCGAGGGGGAGACCCAGTACTTC,CASSSLSSEGETQYF
TRBD2,TRBJ2-5,TRBV29-1,NA,TGCAGCGTTGAAGATCCCCTAGCGGGAGACAAGTGGGAGACCCAGTACTTC,CSVEDPLAGDKWETQYF
TRBD1,TRBJ1-5,TRBV6-5,NA,TGTGCCAGCAGCCCTTTTCAGGGGGATCAGCCCCAGCATTTT,CASSPFQGDQPQHF
NA,TRBJ2-3,TRBV13,NA,TGTGCCAGCAGCTCCGGCCGGATGAGCGGGAGCACAGATACGCAGTATTTT,CASSSGRMSGSTDTQYF
TRBD2,TRBJ2-7,TRBV4-2,many,TGTGCCAGCAGCCAAGCGGGAGGCGGGTACGAGCAGTACTTC,CASSQAGGGYEQYF
NA,TRBJ2-1,TRBV12-3/TRBV12-4,NA,TGTGCCAGCGGCCCCCCCTTACGGGGTGAGCAGTTCTTC,CASGPPLRGEQFF
TRBD2,TRBJ2-1,TRBV20-1,NA,TGCAGTGCTAGCCTCTGGACTAGCGGGAAGGGCTCCTACAATGAGCAGTTCTTC,CSASLWTSGKGSYNEQFF
TRBD1,TRBJ1-5,TRBV7-6,NA,TGTGCCAGCAGCTTAGTTGAGACAGGGGGCGCTTCGGGCAATCAGCCCCAGCATTTT,CASSLVETGGASGNQPQHF
TRBD1,TRBJ1-1,TRBV29-1,NA,TGCAGCGCTGGGACAGGATTTGAAGCTTTCTTT,CSAGTGFEAFF
TRBD2,TRBJ2-7,TRBV7-2,NA,TGTGCCAGCAGCTTAGCGGCTAGCGGGAGCTCCTACGAGCAGTACTTC,CASSLAASGSSYEQYF
TRBD2,TRBJ2-1,TRBV25-1,few,TGTGCCAGCAGTGCACCGGGACTAGCGGGAGTTAATGAGCAGTTCTTC,CASSAPGLAGVNEQFF
NA,TRBJ1-1,TRBV20-1,NA,TGCAGTGCTAGGGCCCCAGAGACTGAAGCTTTCTTT,CSARAPETEAFF
TRBD2,TRBJ2-1,TRBV20-1,NA,TGCAGTGTAATTCCGGCTAGCGGGAGTATGGATGAGCAGTTCTTC,CSVIPASGSMDEQFF
TRBD2,TRBJ2-1,TRBV20-1,NA,TGCAGTGCCCTAAGCGGGAACTCCTACAATGAGCAGTTCTTC,CSALSGNSYNEQFF
TRBD1,TRBJ2-7,TRBV7-2,NA,TGTGCCAGCAGCCGGGGGACAGGGTGGTCCTACGAGCAGTACTTC,CASSRGTGWSYEQYF
NA,TRBJ2-4,TRBV27,NA,TGTGCCAGCAGTTTATTGTGGGGGCTCGCCAAAAACATTCAGTACTTC,CASSLLWGLAKNIQYF
TRBD2,TRBJ2-1,TRBV28,few,TGTGCCAGCAGTAAGGGACTAGGTTATGGTGAGCAGTTCTTC,CASSKGLGYGEQFF
TRBD1,TRBJ2-1,TRBV29-1,NA,TGCAGCGTTAGGACAGGTTACAATGAGCAGTTCTTC,CSVRTGYNEQFF
NA,TRBJ1-1,TRBV13,once,TGTGCCAGCAGCTTACGGGACGCAAAGGATGGCACTGAAGCTTTCTTT,CASSLRDAKDGTEAFF
TRBD2,TRBJ2-3,TRBV25-1,NA,TGTGCCAGCAGTGACGCCGGGACTAGCGGGAGGGCAAACACGCAGTATTTT,CASSDAGTSGRANTQYF
NA,TRBJ2-3,TRBV5-1,NA,TGCGCCAGCAGCTTGGCCCGGGACACACTAACAGATACGCAGTATTTT,CASSLARDTLTDTQYF
NA,TRBJ1-1,TRBV20-1,many,TGCAGTGCTAGAGATGGGGTTAAAGGGGAGAACACTGAAGCTTTCTTT,CSARDGVKGENTEAFF
TRBD2,TRBJ2-5,TRBV7-9,NA,TGTGCCAGCAGCTCCCTGGCTAGCGGGTCAAGGGAGACCCAGTACTTC,CASSSLASGSRETQYF
NA,TRBJ1-5,TRBV11-1,NA,TGTGCCAGCAGCGCCGGACGGTTCAATCAGCCCCAGCATTTT,CASSAGRFNQPQHF
TRBD1,TRBJ1-2,TRBV7-2,NA,TGTGCCAGCAGCTCCTTCGACAGGGATGGCTACACCTTC,CASSSFDRDGYTF
TRBD2,TRBJ2-7,TRBV10-1,once,TGCGCCAGAAGTGAGGGCCTAGCGGAGACCTACGAGCAGTACTTC,CARSEGLAETYEQYF
TRBD2,TRBJ2-1,TRBV6-5,NA,TGTGCCAGCAGTTACTCGACTAGCAGGAGGACCTACAATGAGCAGTTCTTC,CASSYSTSRRTYNEQFF
TRBD1,TRBJ2-1,TRBV27,NA,TGTGCCAGTAGTGGCCCTGGACAGGGCTCCTACAATGAGCAGTTCTTC,CASSGPGQGSYNEQFF
TRBD2,TRBJ2-7,TRBV28,NA,TGTGCCAGCAGTTTAGAAGCGGGAGTGTCTACCCACGAGCAGTACTTC,CASSLEAGVSTHEQYF
TRBD1,TRBJ2-5,TRBV28,NA,TGTGCCAGCAGTATCAGGACAGGGGGCTCACGGGAGACCCAGTACTTC,CASSIRTGGSRETQYF